Listed here are 13 T cell receptor beta chains from one sample, sequenced in a study of shared clonotypes between healthy human individuals. Clones were read by immunoSEQ multiplex PCR, and TCRdb kept only the in-frame ones, dropping some. Of about 1 million clones listed, around 76% are singletons. The sample was memory CD4+ T cells sorted from blood. Specified subset: CD45RA-negative fraction. The receptors stem from a man aged 18 to 35 in good health.

CDR3 region: CASSESRRLNTEAFF. The CDR3 DNA reads TGTGCCAGCAGTGAAAGTAGGAGATTGAACACTGAAGCTTTCTTT. This chain connects TRBV6-1 to TRBJ1-1; no reliable D call. The V and J ends lost 2 bases and 0 bases respectively, with 10 bases between them. Germline-derived CDR1 and CDR2 are MNHNS and SASEGT. This CDR3 is 15 amino acids long.

This chain links TRBV19 with TRBJ2-7, with a weak D call TRBD1 (6 bases). CDR3 length: 16 amino acids. Germline V lookup: CDR1 LNHDA, CDR2 SQIVND (reference sequence). V was pared by 6 bases and J by 4 bases, with 22 bases between. The CDR3 loop reads CASSMRAAGAAYEQYF. CDR3 coding DNA: TGTGCCAGTAGCATGCGGGCCGCAGGGGCGGCTTACGAGCAGTACTTC. Based on the CDR3 plus reference TRBV19 and TRBJ2-7, the full variable domain is DGGITQSPKYLFRKEGQNVTLSCEQNLNHDAMYWYRQDPGQGLRLIYYSQIVNDFQKGDIAEGYSVSREKKESFPLTVTSAQKNPTAFYLCASSMRAAGAAYEQYFGPGTRLTVT.

The V gene is TRBV5-1, the J gene TRBJ2-2, with a possible D match to TRBD1 (6 bases). The V end lost 4 bases, the J end lost 1 base, and 11 bases lay between the germline ends. Germline V lookup: CDR1 SGHRS, CDR2 YFSETQ. The CDR3 spans 15 residues. In DNA, the CDR3 is TGCGCCAGCAGCGACCAGACAGGGAACACCGGGGAGCTGTTTTTT. Encoded protein: CASSDQTGNTGELFF.

The genes are TRBV6-5 and TRBJ1-6; D is possibly TRBD1 (5 bases). Trimming pared 0 bases from V and 8 bases from J, leaving 14 bases between. From germline, CDR1 is MNHEY and CDR2 SVGAGI. CDR3 length equals 16 residues. The CDR3 nucleotides are TGTGCCAGCAGTTACTCGGGAGTTGGGGGAGATTCACCCCTCCACTTT. Amino acids: CASSYSGVGGDSPLHF.

The table lists this clone with many counts. J is TRBJ2-1 and V is TRBV15, with no clear D. The V and J ends lost 0 bases and 5 bases respectively, with 8 bases between them. This CDR3 has 14 amino acids. Looked up from germline, CDR1 is LNHNV and CDR2 is YYDKDF (reference sequence). CDR3 DNA: TGTGCCACCAGCAGAGATCGGCCTAACAATGAGCAGTTCTTC. Translating it yields CATSRDRPNNEQFF.

The rearrangement links TRBV5-4 to TRBJ2-2; TRBD2 might be the D (6 bases). Germline assignment: CDR1 SGHNT and CDR2 YYREEE (reference sequence). V lost 3 bases, J lost 0 bases, and 15 bases lay in between. The CDR3 has 17 residues. CDR3 in amino acids: CASSWGSGTANTGELFF. CDR3 bases: TGTGCCAGCAGCTGGGGTAGCGGAACCGCGAACACCGGGGAGCTGTTTTTT. The full variable domain, completed using reference TRBV5-4 and TRBJ2-2, is ETGVTQSPTHLIKTRGQQVTLRCSSQSGHNTVSWYQQALGQGPQFIFQYYREEENGRGNFPPRFSGLQFPNYSSELNVNALELDDSALYLCASSWGSGTANTGELFFGEGSRLTVL.

V gene TRBV30 combines with J gene TRBJ2-3; D gene uncertain. Germline values: CDR1 GTSNPN, CDR2 SVGIG (reference sequence). This CDR3 is built from 11 residues. Trimming took 2 bases from V and 6 from J, leaving 6 bases between them. CDR3 sequence: CAWSFPDTQYF. CDR3 DNA: TGTGCCTGGAGTTTCCCGGATACGCAGTATTTT. The full variable domain, completed using reference TRBV30 and TRBJ2-3, is SQTIHQWPATLVQPVGSPLSLECTVEGTSNPNLYWYRQAAGRGLQLLFYSVGIGQISSEVPQNLSASRPQDRQFILSSKKLLLSDSGFYLCAWSFPDTQYFGPGTRLTVL.

This clone was recorded a few times. In DNA form, the CDR3 reads TGTGCCAGCAGCTCGACAGAGGGCGGCAATCAGCCCCAGCATTTT. It codes for CASSSTEGGNQPQHF. The rearrangement uses TRBV7-9 and TRBJ1-5; TRBD1 is a possible D gene (5 bases). This CDR3 is 15 amino acids long. Deletions cut 4 bases from V and 2 bases from J, with 12 bases between. Germline CDR1 SEHNR, CDR2 FQNEAQ (reference sequence).

The rearrangement links TRBV4-2 to TRBJ1-2, with a tentative D call TRBD1 (6 bases). V dropped 0 bases and J dropped 4 bases, with 12 bases sitting between them. This CDR3 has 15 residues. Germline V gene sequence: CDR1 LGHNA, CDR2 YNFKEQ. CDR3 protein: CASSQDTGTGYGYTF. In DNA form, the CDR3 reads TGTGCCAGCAGCCAAGATACAGGGACGGGCTATGGCTACACCTTC.

The chain joins TRBV18 to TRBJ2-7; D assignment may be TRBD1 or TRBD2 (5 bases each). The CDR3 has 19 residues. V was clipped by 0 bases and J by 0 bases, with 21 bases between them. CDR1 is KGHSH, CDR2 LQKENI, per germline. CDR3 sequence: CASSPPVNIRGANSYEQYF. DNA of the CDR3: TGTGCCAGCTCACCACCGGTGAATATCCGGGGCGCAAACTCCTACGAGCAGTACTTC.

With regard to this clone: This specimen includes other DNA sequences encoding the same CDR3. The chain joins TRBV5-1 to TRBJ2-5; D may be TRBD1 or TRBD2 (5 bases each). Germline V CDR1 and CDR2: SGHRS, YFSETQ. CDR3 size: 15 residues. The ends were cut back, 0 bases at V and 1 base at J, with 10 bases in the middle. CDR3 sequence reads: CASSLAPGPQETQYF. CDR3 DNA: TGCGCCAGCAGCTTGGCCCCGGGACCCCAAGAGACCCAGTACTTC.

In the case of this clone: This sample includes further DNA sequences coding for the same CDR3. The rearrangement links TRBV5-1 to TRBJ1-5; D remains unclear. The CDR3 is 14 residues long. Germline V CDR1 and CDR2: SGHRS, YFSETQ. Between the trimmed V and J ends, which lost 0 bases and 6 bases, there was a span of 10 bases. CDR3: CASSLGGEGQPQHF. Here the CDR3 DNA reads TGCGCCAGCAGCTTGGGTGGGGAAGGTCAGCCCCAGCATTTT. The full variable domain, completed using reference TRBV5-1 and TRBJ1-5, is KAGVTQTPRYLIKTRGQQVTLSCSPISGHRSVSWYQQTPGQGLQFLFEYFSETQRNKGNFPGRFSGRQFSNSRSEMNVSTLELGDSALYLCASSLGGEGQPQHFGDGTRLSIL.

The V call is TRBV11-2, the J call TRBJ2-5; 8 bases line up with TRBD1. The CDR3 spans 16 residues. Germline V gene lookup returns CDR1 SGHAT and CDR2 FQNNGV. The V gene end was trimmed by 1 base and the J gene end by 4 bases; junction bases not matched to a gene: 8. CDR3 coding DNA: TGTGCCAGCAGCTTAGCGGGGCCAGGGGGCAGAGAGACCCAGTACTTC. It specifies CASSLAGPGGRETQYF.